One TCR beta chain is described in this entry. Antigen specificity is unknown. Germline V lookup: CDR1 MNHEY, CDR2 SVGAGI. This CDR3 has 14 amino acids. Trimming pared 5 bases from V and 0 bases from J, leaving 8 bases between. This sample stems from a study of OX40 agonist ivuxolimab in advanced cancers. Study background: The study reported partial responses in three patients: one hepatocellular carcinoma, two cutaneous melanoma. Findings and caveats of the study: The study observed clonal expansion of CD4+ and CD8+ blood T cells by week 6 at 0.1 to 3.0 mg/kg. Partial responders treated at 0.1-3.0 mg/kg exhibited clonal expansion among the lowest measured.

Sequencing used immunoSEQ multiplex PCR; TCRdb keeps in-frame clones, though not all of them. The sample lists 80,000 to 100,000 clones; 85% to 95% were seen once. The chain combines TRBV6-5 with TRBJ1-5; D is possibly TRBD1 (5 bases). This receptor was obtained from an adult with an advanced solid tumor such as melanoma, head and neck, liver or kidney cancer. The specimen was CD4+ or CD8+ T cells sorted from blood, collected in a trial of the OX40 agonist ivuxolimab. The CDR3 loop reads CASSDSYSNQPQHF. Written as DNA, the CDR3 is TGTGCCAGCAGTGACAGCTATAGCAATCAGCCCCAGCATTTT.